This TCR beta chain was documented in a study of vaccination and CD4 T cells after COVID-19. Findings and limits, study-wide: Going from approximately 21 to 40, median SARS-CoV-2-reactive clonotypes did not rise significantly.

Comments on this clonotype: Antigen: not known.

Time point in this sample: late sampling 161 to 241 days after vaccination in a few convalescent patients. As for treatment: approximately 9-day PBMC culture with coronavirus spike peptide pools or control peptides (ViraFEST assay). Peptide pool stimulation in ViraFEST expanded antigen-specific T cells, whose TCRs were then sequenced. Cultured CD4+ T-cell DNA underwent Oncomine TCR Beta short-read sequencing. TCRdb called the PCR reads again in MiXCR, with one record for every CDR3 protein. This sample has tens of thousands of distinct CDR3 sequences, with 30% to 35% found just once. Sample: CD4+ T cells from blood, cultured in vitro, taken about 7 months after SARS-CoV-2 vaccination. This clonotype was sampled from a human donor who had recovered from COVID-19.

The CDR3 region is CAISEYLSQGLGYTF. The CDR3, as DNA: TGTGCCATCAGTGAGTACCTCTCGCAGGGGCTTGGCTACACCTTC. This chain joins TRBV10-3 and TRBJ1-2; a possible D gene is TRBD1 (6 bases). The V gene lost 1 base and the J gene lost 7 bases, with 16 bases spanning the gap. The V gene's germline CDR1 is ENHRY and CDR2 SYGVKD. CDR3 length: 15 residues.